These 26 T cell receptor beta chains came from one sample sequenced in a study of circulating and synovial CD4+ cells in juvenile arthritis. Clones were read by immunoSEQ multiplex PCR, and TCRdb kept only the in-frame ones, dropping some. The sample holds 30,000 to 40,000 clones; roughly 95% are singletons and the top ten take approximately 0.19%. The sample consisted of CD4+ T cells from blood. The receptors were gathered from a human donor with juvenile idiopathic arthritis.

The CDR3 loop reads CASSPQGALNTEAFF. The CDR3 DNA reads as TGTGCCAGCAGCCCACAGGGGGCCTTGAACACTGAAGCTTTCTTT. The V call is TRBV7-2, the J call TRBJ1-1, with 9 bases that match TRBD1. Germline V gene data show CDR1 as SGHTA and CDR2 as FQGNSA. The CDR3 length is 15 residues. V shed 5 bases and J 0 bases; nucleotides not matched to a gene: 4.

The genes are TRBV27 and TRBJ1-2; no clear D. CDR3 length: 14 residues. Trimming stripped 2 bases from V and 7 bases from J, with 14 bases between. CDR1 is MNHEY and CDR2 is SMNVEV in the germline V gene (reference sequence). CDR3 sequence: CASSLLGRGSGYTF. The CDR3 DNA sequence: TGTGCCAGCAGTTTACTCGGTCGAGGCTCTGGCTACACCTTC.

V gene TRBV6-6 combines with J gene TRBJ1-1, with TRBD1 matching 7 bases. The CDR3 totals 13 residues. Unmatched junction bases numbered 2, after V lost 3 bases and J lost 4 bases. CDR1 and CDR2 from the germline V gene are MNHNY and SVGAGI (reference sequence). The CDR3 loop reads CASSYAGGTEAFF. CDR3 nucleotides: TGTGCCAGCAGTTATGCAGGGGGCACTGAAGCTTTCTTT.

The rearrangement uses TRBV28 and TRBJ2-5, with 7 bases identical to TRBD2. J lost 9 bases, V lost 5 bases, and 6 bases had no gene match. The CDR3 is made up of 12 amino acids. CDR1 and CDR2 (germline): MDHEN, SYDVKM. The DNA for the CDR3 is TGTGCCAGCAGTGGGGTGCGGGAGTCCCAGTACTTC. It codes for CASSGVRESQYF. Filled out from reference TRBV28 and TRBJ2-5, the complete variable domain reads DVKVTQSSRYLVKRTGEKVFLECVQDMDHENMFWYRQDPGLGLRLIYFSYDVKMKEKGDIPEGYSVSREKKERFSLILESASTNQTSMYLCASSGVRESQYFGPGTRLLVL.

The table lists this clone with a few counts. The chain recombines TRBV28 with TRBJ1-3; 8 bases agree with TRBD1. CDR1 is MDHEN and CDR2 is SYDVKM in the germline V gene. Trimming took 4 bases from V and 2 from J; bases not matched to a gene: 4. The CDR3 consists of 15 residues. The CDR3 DNA reads TGTGCCAGCAGTTCCGGACAGGGCACTGGAAACACCATATATTTT. Its protein product is CASSSGQGTGNTIYF.

In regard to this clone: As the CDR3 is not closed by the conserved phenylalanine or tryptophan, this likely results from a read error. The DNA is omitted, as the CDR3 cannot be located on it reliably, and the CDR3 follows TCRdb's listing. J is TRBJ1-3 and V is TRBV28; TRBD1 is the table's D call, not checked against the DNA. The germline V gene encodes CDR1 MDHEN and CDR2 SYDVKM. The CDR3 totals 9 residues, both ends included. The CDR3 here is CASVVGVLL.

The V gene is TRBV25-1, the J gene TRBJ1-1; D gene unclear. The CDR3 contains 13 residues. The V end lost 2 bases, the J end lost 2 bases, and 6 bases lay between the germline ends. Germline-derived CDR1 and CDR2 are MGHDK and SYGVNS. The CDR3 spells CASSELFNTEAFF. DNA of the CDR3: TGTGCCAGCAGTGAACTCTTTAACACTGAAGCTTTCTTT.

The V call is TRBV13, the J call TRBJ1-6; 9 nucleotides align to TRBD1. Trimming cost V 4 bases and J 8 bases; bases outside gene matches: 9. The germline V gene has CDR1 PRHDT and CDR2 FYEKMQ (reference sequence). This CDR3 has 16 amino acids. The CDR3 DNA sequence: TGTGCCAGCAGCTCAGCGACCGGGACAGGGCATTCACCCCTCCACTTT. Translation gives CASSSATGTGHSPLHF.

The rearrangement links TRBV5-5 to TRBJ1-1, with TRBD1 matching over 7 bases. In germline, CDR1 is SGHKS, CDR2 YYEKEE (reference sequence). V was clipped by 4 bases and J by 8 bases; unmatched bases: 11. This CDR3 has 14 amino acids. Here the CDR3 DNA reads TGTGCCAGCAGCGTGGGACAGCTCGTCGGGGAAGCTTTCTTT. It yields the protein CASSVGQLVGEAFF.

The genes are TRBV5-1 and TRBJ2-7; 7 nucleotides line up with TRBD2. Trimming removed 2 bases from V and 4 bases from J; junction bases left unmatched: 0. The V gene's germline CDR1 is SGHRS and CDR2 YFSETQ. This CDR3 contains 12 residues. In DNA form, the CDR3 reads TGCGCCAGCAGCTTTAGCGGGTACGAGCAGTACTTC. Translating it yields CASSFSGYEQYF.

The rearrangement uses TRBV28 and TRBJ2-5, with TRBD1 matching 7 bases. The ends lost 4 bases at V and 2 bases at J; junction bases unmatched: 4. CDR1 MDHEN and CDR2 SYDVKM come from the germline V gene. The CDR3 covers 14 residues. CDR3 bases: TGTGCCAGCAGTTATCGGGACAGACAAGAGACCCAGTACTTC. Protein: CASSYRDRQETQYF.

CDR3 DNA: TGTGCCAGCCTAAAAAACACCGGGGAGCTGTTTTTT. Translated: CASLKNTGELFF. The chain is built from TRBV7-9 and TRBJ2-2; D not resolved. The V gene's germline CDR1 is SEHNR and CDR2 FQNEAQ (reference sequence). V was cut by 8 bases and J by 2 bases, with 6 bases left in between. The CDR3 totals 12 residues. The full variable domain, with the rest looked up from reference TRBV7-9 and TRBJ2-2, is DTGVSQNPRHKITKRGQNVTFRCDPISEHNRLYWYRQTLGQGPEFLTYFQNEAQLEKSRLLSDRFSAERPKGSFSTLEIQRTEQGDSAMYLCASLKNTGELFFGEGSRLTVL.

The V gene is TRBV9, the J gene TRBJ2-1; D unclear. Trimming stripped 3 bases from V and 0 bases from J, with 10 bases between. The length of the CDR3 is 15 residues. Germline lookup yields CDR1 SGDLS and CDR2 YYNGEE. Written as DNA, the CDR3 is TGTGCCAGCAGCGAAACAGCCGTCTCCTACAATGAGCAGTTCTTC. Encoded protein: CASSETAVSYNEQFF.

The chain joins TRBV5-8 to TRBJ1-5, with TRBD1 identical over 11 bases. V lost 6 bases and J lost 2; bases outside the gene matches: 7. CDR1 and CDR2 from the germline V gene are SGHTS and YDEGEE. The CDR3 is 16 amino acids. CDR3 sequence: CASIRTGGEGNQPQHF. The CDR3 bases are TGTGCCAGCATAAGGACAGGGGGCGAAGGCAATCAGCCCCAGCATTTT.

This chain links TRBV21-1 with TRBJ1-1. TRBV21-1 is flagged as a pseudogene. The CDR3 totals 15 residues. The CDR3 loop is CARHPRGPEATEAFF. The CDR3 region has the DNA TGTGCCAGACACCCCCGCGGGCCCGAGGCTACTGAAGCTTTCTTT.

The chain is built from TRBV11-2 and TRBJ2-7; 9 bases line up with TRBD2. CDR1 is SGHAT, CDR2 FQNNGV, per germline. Germline trimming cut 5 bases from V and 8 bases from J; bases unmatched to any gene: 16. The CDR3 extends over 16 amino acids. The CDR3 here is CASSPLEGAGGRKQYF. The CDR3 bases are TGTGCCAGCAGCCCTTTAGAGGGGGCGGGAGGGAGGAAGCAGTACTTC.

The V gene is TRBV6-4, the J gene TRBJ1-2; D not resolved. The CDR3 totals 14 residues. V was cut by 8 bases and J by 4 bases, with 17 bases left in between. Looked up from germline, CDR1 is MRHNA and CDR2 is SNTAGT. The CDR3 DNA follows: TGTGCCAGCCTCGTACCAGGCCTGACCTATGGCTACACCTTC. This translates into CASLVPGLTYGYTF.

The chain uses TRBV29-1 and TRBJ1-1; no clear D gene. The V gene's germline CDR1 is SQVTM and CDR2 ANQGSEA. V was clipped by 3 bases and J by 7 bases, with 6 bases between them. The CDR3 is made up of 10 amino acids. This chain's CDR3 is CSVDGLEAFF. Written as DNA, the CDR3 is TGCAGCGTTGATGGACTTGAAGCTTTCTTT.

This sequence joins TRBV5-1 and TRBJ2-4, with TRBD1 as a possible D gene (5 bases). CDR1 is SGHRS and CDR2 is YFSETQ in the germline V gene. V shed 0 bases and J shed 6 bases, with 10 bases lying between them. This CDR3 contains 14 residues. DNA of the CDR3: TGCGCCAGCAGCTTGGTTGGTAGGGGAAACATTCAGTACTTC. Translated: CASSLVGRGNIQYF.

The rearrangement joins TRBV4-1 to TRBJ1-1; possible D gene TRBD1, 5 bases. Trimming stripped 4 bases from V and 4 bases from J, with 13 bases between. The length of the CDR3 is 14 residues. The germline CDR1 and CDR2 sequences are MGHRA and YSYEKL. CDR3 sequence reads: CASSPGLRGTEAFF. DNA of the CDR3: TGCGCCAGCAGCCCAGGACTAAGGGGCACTGAAGCTTTCTTT.

This rearrangement joins TRBV10-1 to TRBJ1-5; weak D call: TRBD1 (6 bases). V was shortened by 5 bases and J by 9 bases, with 14 bases between the two germline ends. Germline loops: CDR1 WNHNN, CDR2 SYGVQD (reference sequence). This CDR3 has 13 amino acids. The CDR3 nucleotides read TGCGCCAGCAGTTTGGGGGCGAGGAGGCCCCAGCATTTT. It is translated as CASSLGARRPQHF.

CDR3 region: CASSEGSMSGVGGNTIYF. The CDR3 region has the DNA TGTGCCAGCAGTGAAGGAAGTATGTCGGGGGTCGGAGGAAACACCATATATTTT. The chain recombines TRBV6-1 with TRBJ1-3, with D maybe TRBD1 (5 bases). Trimming shortened V by 1 base and J by 4 bases, and 20 bases separated the two germline ends. The length of the CDR3 is 18 residues. Per the germline V gene, CDR1 is MNHNS and CDR2 is SASEGT.

This clone was recorded only once. The genes are TRBV28 and TRBJ2-4, with D possibly TRBD1 on 6 matching bases. Germline CDR1 reads MDHEN; CDR2 reads SYDVKM. The CDR3 sequence is 17 residues long. Trimming stripped 3 bases from V and 0 bases from J, with 15 bases between. For the CDR3, the DNA is TGTGCCAGCAGTTTGGGGCTGACAGGTGTAGCCAAAAACATTCAGTACTTC. This gives the protein CASSLGLTGVAKNIQYF.

V usage is TRBV19 and J usage is TRBJ2-3; possible D gene TRBD2, 5 bases. From germline, CDR1 is LNHDA and CDR2 SQIVND (reference sequence). The CDR3 extends over 13 amino acids. V was cut by 7 bases and J by 6 bases, with 14 bases left in between. CDR3 sequence: CASKGRWEDTQYF. The CDR3 DNA sequence: TGTGCCAGTAAGGGCAGATGGGAGGATACGCAGTATTTT.

J is TRBJ1-1 and V is TRBV10-3; D might be TRBD1 (6 bases). Trimming removed 8 bases at V and 7 bases at J, with 14 bases between. CDR1 and CDR2 (germline): ENHRY, SYGVKD. This CDR3 region has 12 residues. This CDR3 is CAIGAGGREAFF. The CDR3 DNA reads as TGTGCCATCGGCGCGGGGGGGCGTGAAGCTTTCTTT.

This sequence joins TRBV11-2 and TRBJ2-2; TRBD2 agrees at 13 bases. With 4 bases clipped from V and 5 bases from J, the junction kept 4 bases outside the gene matches. CDR3 length: 16 amino acids. The V gene's germline CDR1 is SGHAT and CDR2 FQNNGV. In DNA, the CDR3 is TGTGCCAGCAGCTCCGGACTAGCGGGAGAAACCGGGGAGCTGTTTTTT. Amino acid sequence: CASSSGLAGETGELFF. Full variable domain (missing parts from reference TRBV11-2 and TRBJ2-2): EAGVAQSPRYKIIEKRQSVAFWCNPISGHATLYWYQQILGQGPKLLIQFQNNGVVDDSQLPKDRFSAERLKGVDSTLKIQPAKLEDSAVYLCASSSGLAGETGELFFGEGSRLTVL.